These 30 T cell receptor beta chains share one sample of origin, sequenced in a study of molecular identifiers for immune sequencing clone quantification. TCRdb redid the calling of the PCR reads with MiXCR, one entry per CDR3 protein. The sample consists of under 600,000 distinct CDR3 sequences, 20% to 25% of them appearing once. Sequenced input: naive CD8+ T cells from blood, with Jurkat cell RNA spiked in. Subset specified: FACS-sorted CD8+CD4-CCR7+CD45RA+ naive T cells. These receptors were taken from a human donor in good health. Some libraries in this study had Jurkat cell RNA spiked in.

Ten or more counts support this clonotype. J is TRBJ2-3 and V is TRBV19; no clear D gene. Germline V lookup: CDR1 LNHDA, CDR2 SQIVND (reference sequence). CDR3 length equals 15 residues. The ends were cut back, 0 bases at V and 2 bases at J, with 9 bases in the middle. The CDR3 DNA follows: TGTGCCAGTAGTATAGATTTCTCGGCCACAGATACGCAGTATTTT. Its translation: CASSIDFSATDTQYF.

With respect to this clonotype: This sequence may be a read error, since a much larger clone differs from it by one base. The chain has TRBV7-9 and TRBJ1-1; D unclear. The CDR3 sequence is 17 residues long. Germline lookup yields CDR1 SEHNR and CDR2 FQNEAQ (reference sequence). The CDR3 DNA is TGTGCCAGCAGCTGGCCGAGCGGCTCATGGAGGAACACTGAAGCTCTCTTT. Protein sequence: CASSWPSGSWRNTEALF.

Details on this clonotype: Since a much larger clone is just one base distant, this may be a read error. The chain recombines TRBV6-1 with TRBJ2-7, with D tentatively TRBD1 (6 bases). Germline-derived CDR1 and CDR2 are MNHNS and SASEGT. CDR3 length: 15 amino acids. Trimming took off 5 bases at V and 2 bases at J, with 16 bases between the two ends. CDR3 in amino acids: CASSFYQGTTYEQYF. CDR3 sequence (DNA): TGTGCCAGCAGTTTCTACCAGGGGACAACCTACGAGCAGTACTTC.

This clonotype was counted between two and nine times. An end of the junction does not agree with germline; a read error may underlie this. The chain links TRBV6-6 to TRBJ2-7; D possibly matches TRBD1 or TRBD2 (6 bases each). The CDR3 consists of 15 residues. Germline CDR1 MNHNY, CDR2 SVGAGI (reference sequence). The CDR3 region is CANSYSAGGDYEQYF. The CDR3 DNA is TGTGCCAACAGTTACTCTGCCGGGGGCGACTACGAGCAGTACTTC.

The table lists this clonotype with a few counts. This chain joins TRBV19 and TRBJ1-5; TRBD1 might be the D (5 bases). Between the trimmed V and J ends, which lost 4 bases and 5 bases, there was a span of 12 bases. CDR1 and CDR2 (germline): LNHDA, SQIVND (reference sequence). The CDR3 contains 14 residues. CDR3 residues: CASSTGTEYQPQHF. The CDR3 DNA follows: TGTGCCAGTAGTACCGGGACGGAATATCAGCCCCAGCATTTT.

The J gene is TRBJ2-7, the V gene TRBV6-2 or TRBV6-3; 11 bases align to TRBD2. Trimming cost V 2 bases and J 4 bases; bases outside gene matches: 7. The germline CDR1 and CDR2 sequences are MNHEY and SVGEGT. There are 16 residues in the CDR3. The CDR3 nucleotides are TGTGCCAGCAGTTACCCTTGGTCTAGCGGGAGGTACGAGCAGTACTTC. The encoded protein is CASSYPWSSGRYEQYF.

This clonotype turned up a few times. CDR3 coding DNA: TGTGCCAGCAGTTTATATGCATACGAGCAGTACTTC. Translation: CASSLYAYEQYF. The V and J genes are TRBV28 and TRBJ2-7; no reliable D call. From germline, CDR1 is MDHEN and CDR2 SYDVKM. This CDR3 contains 12 residues. Trimming removed 1 base at V and 4 bases at J, with 5 bases between.

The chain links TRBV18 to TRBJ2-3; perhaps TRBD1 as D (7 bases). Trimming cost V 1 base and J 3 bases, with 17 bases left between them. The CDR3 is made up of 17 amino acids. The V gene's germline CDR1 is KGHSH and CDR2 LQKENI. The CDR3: CASSPRFFAGGTDTQYF. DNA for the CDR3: TGTGCCAGCTCACCACGGTTTTTTGCAGGGGGGACAGATACGCAGTATTTT.

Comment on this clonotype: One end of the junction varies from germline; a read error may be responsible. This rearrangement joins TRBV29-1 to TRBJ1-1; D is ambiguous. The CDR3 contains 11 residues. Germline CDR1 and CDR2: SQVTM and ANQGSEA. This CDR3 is CSVPVNAEAFF. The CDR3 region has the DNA TGCAGCGTCCCGGTGAACGCTGAAGCTTTCTTT. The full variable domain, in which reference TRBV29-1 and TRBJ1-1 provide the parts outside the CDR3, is SAVISQKPSRDICQRGTSLTIQCQVDSQVTMMFWYRQQPGQSLTLIATANQGSEATYESGFVIDKFPISRPNLTFSTLTVSNMSPEDSSIYLCSVPVNAEAFFGQGTRLTVV.

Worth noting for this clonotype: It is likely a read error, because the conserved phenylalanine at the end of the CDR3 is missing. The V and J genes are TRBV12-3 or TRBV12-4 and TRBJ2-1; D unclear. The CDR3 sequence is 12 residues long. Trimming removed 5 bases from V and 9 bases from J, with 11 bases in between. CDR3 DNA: TGTGCCAGCAGTCTCCCACGAGGTGAGCAGTTCTCC. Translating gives CASSLPRGEQFS.

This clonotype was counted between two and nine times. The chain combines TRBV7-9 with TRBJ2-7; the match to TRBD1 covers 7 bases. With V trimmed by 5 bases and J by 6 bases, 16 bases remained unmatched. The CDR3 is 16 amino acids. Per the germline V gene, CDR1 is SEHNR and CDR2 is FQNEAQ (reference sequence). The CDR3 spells CASSPGDSRTLGEQYF. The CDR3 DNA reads TGTGCCAGCAGCCCCGGGGACAGCAGGACTTTAGGCGAGCAGTACTTC.

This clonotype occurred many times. Here the CDR3 reads CASSLDRNTEAFF. DNA of the CDR3: TGTGCCAGCAGCCTGGACAGGAACACTGAAGCTTTCTTT. This chain joins TRBV7-9 and TRBJ1-1, with D possibly being TRBD1 (6 bases). V was cut by 5 bases and J by 1 base, with 8 bases left in between. The CDR3 is 13 residues long. Germline V gene lookup returns CDR1 SEHNR and CDR2 FQNEAQ (reference sequence).

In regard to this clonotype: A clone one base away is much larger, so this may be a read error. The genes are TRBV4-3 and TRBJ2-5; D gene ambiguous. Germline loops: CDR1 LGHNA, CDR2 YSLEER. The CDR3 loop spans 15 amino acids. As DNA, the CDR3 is TGCGCCGGCAGCCAAGATTATTGGCAGACCTCGGCCCAGTACTTC. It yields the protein CAGSQDYWQTSAQYF.

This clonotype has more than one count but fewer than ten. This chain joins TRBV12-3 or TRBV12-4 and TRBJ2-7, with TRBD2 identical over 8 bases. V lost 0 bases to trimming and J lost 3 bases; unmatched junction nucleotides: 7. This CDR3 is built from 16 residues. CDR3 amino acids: CASSLASTGTSYEQYF. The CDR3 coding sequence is TGTGCCAGCAGTTTAGCATCTACCGGGACTAGCTACGAGCAGTACTTC.

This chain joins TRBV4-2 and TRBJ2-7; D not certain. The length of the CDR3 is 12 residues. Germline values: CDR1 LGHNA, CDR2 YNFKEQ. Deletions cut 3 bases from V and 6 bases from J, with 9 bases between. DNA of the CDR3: TGTGCCAGCAGCCAGAGAGTTTCCGAGCAGTACTTC. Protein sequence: CASSQRVSEQYF.

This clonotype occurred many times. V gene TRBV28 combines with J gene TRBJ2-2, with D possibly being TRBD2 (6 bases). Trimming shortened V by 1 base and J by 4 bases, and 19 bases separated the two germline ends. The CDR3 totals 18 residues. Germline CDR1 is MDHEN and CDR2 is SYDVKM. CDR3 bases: TGTGCCAGCAGTTTATATCTCCGGCGGGAAGTGGTCACCGGGGAGCTGTTTTTT. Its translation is CASSLYLRREVVTGELFF.

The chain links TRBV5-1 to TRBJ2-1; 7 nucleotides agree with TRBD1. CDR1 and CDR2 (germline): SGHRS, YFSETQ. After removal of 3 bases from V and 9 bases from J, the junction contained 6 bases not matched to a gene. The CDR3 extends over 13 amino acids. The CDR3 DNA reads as TGCGCCAGCAGCTACAGGGGCACCGGTGAGCAGTTCTTC. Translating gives CASSYRGTGEQFF.

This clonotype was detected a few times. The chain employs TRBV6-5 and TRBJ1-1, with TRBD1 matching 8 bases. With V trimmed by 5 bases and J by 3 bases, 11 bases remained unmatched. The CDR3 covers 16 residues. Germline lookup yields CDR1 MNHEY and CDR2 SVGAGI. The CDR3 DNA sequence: TGTGCCAGCAGTGCGGCAGAACAGGGGGATGACACTGAAGCTTTCTTT. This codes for CASSAAEQGDDTEAFF.

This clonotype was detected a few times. The CDR3 DNA reads TGTGCCAGCAGCTGGGGGACAGATCGACAGGACTACACCTTC. It translates to CASSWGTDRQDYTF. The chain uses TRBV5-6 and TRBJ1-2; 7 bases are a match to TRBD1. The CDR3 sequence is 14 residues long. Germline-derived CDR1 and CDR2 are SGHDT and YYEEEE. V gave up 3 bases and J gave up 10 bases; unmatched junction bases: 12.

The DNA for the CDR3 is TGTGCCAGTAGTATAGGGTCGGCAGCAACCTACGAGCAGTACTTC. Encoded protein: CASSIGSAATYEQYF. The rearrangement joins TRBV19 to TRBJ2-7; the D is unclear. Germline V gives CDR1 LNHDA, CDR2 SQIVND (reference sequence). The CDR3 is 15 residues long. Trimming stripped 1 base from V and 2 bases from J, with 12 bases between. Based on the CDR3 plus reference TRBV19 and TRBJ2-7, the full variable domain is DGGITQSPKYLFRKEGQNVTLSCEQNLNHDAMYWYRQDPGQGLRLIYYSQIVNDFQKGDIAEGYSVSREKKESFPLTVTSAQKNPTAFYLCASSIGSAATYEQYFGPGTRLTVT.

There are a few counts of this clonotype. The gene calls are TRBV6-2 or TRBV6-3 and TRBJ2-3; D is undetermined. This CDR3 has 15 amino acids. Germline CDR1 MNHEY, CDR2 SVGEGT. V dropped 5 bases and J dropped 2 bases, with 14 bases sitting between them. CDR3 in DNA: TGTGCCAGCAGTCAACCCTTACTAAACACAGATACGCAGTATTTT. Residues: CASSQPLLNTDTQYF.

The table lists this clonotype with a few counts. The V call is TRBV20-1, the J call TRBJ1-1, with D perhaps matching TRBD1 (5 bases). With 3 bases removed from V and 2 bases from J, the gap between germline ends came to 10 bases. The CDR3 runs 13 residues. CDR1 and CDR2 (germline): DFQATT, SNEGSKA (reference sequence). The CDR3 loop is CSASQGFNTEAFF. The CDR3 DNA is TGCAGTGCTAGTCAGGGCTTCAACACTGAAGCTTTCTTT.

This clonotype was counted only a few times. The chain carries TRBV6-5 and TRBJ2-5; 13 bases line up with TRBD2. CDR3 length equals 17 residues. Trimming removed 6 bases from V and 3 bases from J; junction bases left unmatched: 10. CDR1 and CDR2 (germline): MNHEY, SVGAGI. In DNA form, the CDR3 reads TGTGCCAGCAGCCCTCCGACTAGCGGGAGGTTGGAAGAGACCCAGTACTTC. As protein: CASSPPTSGRLEETQYF.

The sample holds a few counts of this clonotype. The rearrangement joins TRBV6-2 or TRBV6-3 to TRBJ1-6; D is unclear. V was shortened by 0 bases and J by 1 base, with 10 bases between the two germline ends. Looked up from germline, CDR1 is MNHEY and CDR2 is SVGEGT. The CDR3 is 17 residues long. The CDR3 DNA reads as TGTGCCAGCAGTTACTCTCGGGCTACGTCCTATAATTCACCCCTCCACTTT. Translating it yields CASSYSRATSYNSPLHF.

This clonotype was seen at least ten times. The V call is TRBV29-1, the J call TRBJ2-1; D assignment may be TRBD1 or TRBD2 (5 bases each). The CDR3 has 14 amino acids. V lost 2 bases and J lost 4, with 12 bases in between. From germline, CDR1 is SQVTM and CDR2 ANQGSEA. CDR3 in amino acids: CSVETEGIYNEQFF. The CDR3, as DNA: TGCAGCGTTGAAACCGAGGGGATATACAATGAGCAGTTCTTC.

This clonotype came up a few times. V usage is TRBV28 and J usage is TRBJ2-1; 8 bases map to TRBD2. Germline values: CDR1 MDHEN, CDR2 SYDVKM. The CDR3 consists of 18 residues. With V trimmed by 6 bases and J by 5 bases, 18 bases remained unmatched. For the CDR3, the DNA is TGTGCCAGCAGCCGACTGGGTGCGGGAGGCCTTATGGACAATGAGCAGTTCTTC. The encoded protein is CASSRLGAGGLMDNEQFF.

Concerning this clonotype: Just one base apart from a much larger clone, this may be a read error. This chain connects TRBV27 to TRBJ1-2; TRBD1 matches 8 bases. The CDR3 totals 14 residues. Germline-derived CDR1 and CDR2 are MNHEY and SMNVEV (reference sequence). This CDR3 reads CVSRSGGAGYGYTF. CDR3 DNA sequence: TGTGTCAGCAGATCAGGGGGCGCAGGCTATGGCTACACCTTC.

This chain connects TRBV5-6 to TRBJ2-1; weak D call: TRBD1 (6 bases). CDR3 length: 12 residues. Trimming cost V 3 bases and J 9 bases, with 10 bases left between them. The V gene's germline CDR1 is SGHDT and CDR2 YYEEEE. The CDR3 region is CASSYYRAEQFF. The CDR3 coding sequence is TGTGCCAGCAGCTACTACAGGGCTGAGCAGTTCTTC.

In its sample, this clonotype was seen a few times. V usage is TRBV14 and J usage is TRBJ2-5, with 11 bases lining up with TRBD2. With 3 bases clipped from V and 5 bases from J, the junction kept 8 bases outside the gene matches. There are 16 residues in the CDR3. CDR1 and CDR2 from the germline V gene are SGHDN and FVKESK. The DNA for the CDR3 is TGTGCCAGCAGCCACCTAGCGGGGGGATTAAAGGAGACCCAGTACTTC. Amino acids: CASSHLAGGLKETQYF. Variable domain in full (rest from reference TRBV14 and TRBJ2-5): EAGVTQFPSHSVIEKGQTVTLRCDPISGHDNLYWYRRVMGKEIKFLLHFVKESKQDESGMPNNRFLAERTGGTYSTLKVQPAELEDSGVYFCASSHLAGGLKETQYFGPGTRLLVL.

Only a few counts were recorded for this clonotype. CDR3: CASSSVFSGRAGEQFF. CDR3 nucleotides: TGTGCCAGCAGCTCCGTTTTTAGCGGGAGGGCCGGGGAGCAGTTCTTC. The chain combines TRBV14 with TRBJ2-1; 11 nucleotides match TRBD2. V lost 5 bases, J lost 10 bases, and 13 bases stayed unmatched. The CDR3 contains 16 residues. Germline loops: CDR1 SGHDN, CDR2 FVKESK.